The entry below describes one T cell receptor beta chain. Preparation of the TCRbeta library involved a method that used unique molecular identifiers. Using its own MiXCR run on the PCR reads, TCRdb lists one record per CDR3 protein. This table has a few hundred thousand distinct CDR3 sequences, under 15% appearing once. This sample was included in a study of T-cell reconstitution after alpha-beta-depleted transplantation in children. CDR1 LNHNV and CDR2 YYDKDF come from the germline V gene (reference sequence). V lost 0 bases, J lost 8 bases, and 10 bases stayed unmatched. The CDR3 is 17 amino acids.

The J gene is TRBJ1-4, the V gene TRBV15; 9 bases line up with TRBD1. The sequences come from PBMCs from the stem cell graft donor, collected from the stem cell graft. The sequence derives from a human donor who donated a stem cell graft to a child with combined immunodeficiency. The CDR3: CATSRDQPGQGNEKLFF. The CDR3, as DNA: TGTGCCACCAGCAGAGATCAACCGGGACAGGGAAACGAAAAACTGTTTTTT. Combining the CDR3 with reference TRBV15 and TRBJ1-4 gives the whole variable domain DAMVIQNPRYQVTQFGKPVTLSCSQTLNHNVMYWYQQKSSQAPKLLFHYYDKDFNNEADTPDNFQSRRPNTSFCFLDIRSPGLGDTAMYLCATSRDQPGQGNEKLFFGSGTQLSVL.